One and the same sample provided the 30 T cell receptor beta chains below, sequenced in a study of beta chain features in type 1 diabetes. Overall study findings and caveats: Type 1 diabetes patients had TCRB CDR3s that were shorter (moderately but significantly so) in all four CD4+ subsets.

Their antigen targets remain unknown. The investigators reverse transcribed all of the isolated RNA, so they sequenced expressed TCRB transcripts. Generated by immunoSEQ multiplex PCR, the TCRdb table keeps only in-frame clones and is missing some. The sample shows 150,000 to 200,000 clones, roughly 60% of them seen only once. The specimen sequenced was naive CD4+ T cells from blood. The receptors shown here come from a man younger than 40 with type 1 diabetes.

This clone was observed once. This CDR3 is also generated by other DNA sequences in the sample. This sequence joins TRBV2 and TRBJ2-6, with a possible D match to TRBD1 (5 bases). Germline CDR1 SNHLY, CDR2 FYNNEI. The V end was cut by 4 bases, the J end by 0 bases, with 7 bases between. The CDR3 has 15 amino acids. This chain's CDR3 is CASSGDSSGANVLTF. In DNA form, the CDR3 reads TGTGCCAGCAGTGGTGACAGCTCTGGGGCCAACGTCCTGACTTTC. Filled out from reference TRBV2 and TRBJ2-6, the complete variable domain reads EPEVTQTPSHQVTQMGQEVILRCVPISNHLYFYWYRQILGQKVEFLVSFYNNEISEKSEIFDDQFSVERPDGSNFTLKIRSTKLEDSAMYFCASSGDSSGANVLTFGAGSRLTVL.

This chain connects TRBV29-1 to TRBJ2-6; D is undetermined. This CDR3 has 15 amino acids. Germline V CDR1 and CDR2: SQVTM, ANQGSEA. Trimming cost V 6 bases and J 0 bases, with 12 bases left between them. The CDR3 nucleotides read TGCAGCGTGTGGCACGGCCTCTCTGGGGCCAACGTCCTGACTTTC. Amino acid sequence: CSVWHGLSGANVLTF.

The CDR3 bases are TGTGCCTGGAACCGCCAGGGAACCGGGGAGCTGTTTTTT. Protein: CAWNRQGTGELFF. The J gene is TRBJ2-2, the V gene TRBV30; TRBD1 might be the D (5 bases). Germline V lookup: CDR1 GTSNPN, CDR2 SVGIG (reference sequence). V dropped 4 bases and J dropped 5 bases, with 11 bases sitting between them. CDR3 size: 13 residues.

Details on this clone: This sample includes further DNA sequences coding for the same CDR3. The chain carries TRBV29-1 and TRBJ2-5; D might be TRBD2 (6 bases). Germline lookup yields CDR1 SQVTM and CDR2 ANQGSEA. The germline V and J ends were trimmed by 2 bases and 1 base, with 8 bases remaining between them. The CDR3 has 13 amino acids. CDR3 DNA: TGCAGCGTTGAACCCGGGGGCCAAGAGACCCAGTACTTC. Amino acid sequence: CSVEPGGQETQYF.

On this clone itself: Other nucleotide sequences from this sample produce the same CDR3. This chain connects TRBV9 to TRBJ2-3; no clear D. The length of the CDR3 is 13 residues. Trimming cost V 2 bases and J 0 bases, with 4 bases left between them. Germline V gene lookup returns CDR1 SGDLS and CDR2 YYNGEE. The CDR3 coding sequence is TGTGCCAGCAGCGTGACCAGCACAGATACGCAGTATTTT. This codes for CASSVTSTDTQYF.

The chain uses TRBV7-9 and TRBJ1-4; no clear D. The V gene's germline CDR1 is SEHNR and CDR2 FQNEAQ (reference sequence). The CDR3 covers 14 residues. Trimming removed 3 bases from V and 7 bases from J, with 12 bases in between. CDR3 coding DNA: TGTGCCAGCAGCTTCCGCCAGTCTGGTGAAAAACTGTTTTTT. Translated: CASSFRQSGEKLFF. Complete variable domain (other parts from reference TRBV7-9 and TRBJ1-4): DTGVSQNPRHKITKRGQNVTFRCDPISEHNRLYWYRQTLGQGPEFLTYFQNEAQLEKSRLLSDRFSAERPKGSFSTLEIQRTEQGDSAMYLCASSFRQSGEKLFFGSGTQLSVL.

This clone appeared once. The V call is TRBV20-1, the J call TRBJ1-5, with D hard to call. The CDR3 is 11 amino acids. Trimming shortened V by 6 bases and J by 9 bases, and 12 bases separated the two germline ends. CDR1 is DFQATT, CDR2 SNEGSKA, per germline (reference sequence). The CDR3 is CSAPGWGPQHF. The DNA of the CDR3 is TGCAGTGCCCCTGGGTGGGGGCCCCAGCATTTT.

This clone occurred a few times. The CDR3 DNA follows: TGTGCCAGCAGCCCAGAAGCGGGGGACAGGGTAACAGATACGCAGTATTTT. Amino acids: CASSPEAGDRVTDTQYF. This sequence joins TRBV9 and TRBJ2-3; the D gene is possibly TRBD1 (9 bases). Germline CDR1 reads SGDLS; CDR2 reads YYNGEE. V shed 4 bases and J shed 3 bases, with 21 bases lying between them. The CDR3 runs 17 residues.

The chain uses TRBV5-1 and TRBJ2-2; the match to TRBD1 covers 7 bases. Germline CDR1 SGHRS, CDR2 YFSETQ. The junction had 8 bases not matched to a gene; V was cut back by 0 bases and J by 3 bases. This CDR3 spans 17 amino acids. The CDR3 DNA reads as TGCGCCAGCAGCTTGGACCCGACAGGGTTGGACACCGGGGAGCTGTTTTTT. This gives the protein CASSLDPTGLDTGELFF. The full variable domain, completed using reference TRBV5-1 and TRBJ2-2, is KAGVTQTPRYLIKTRGQQVTLSCSPISGHRSVSWYQQTPGQGLQFLFEYFSETQRNKGNFPGRFSGRQFSNSRSEMNVSTLELGDSALYLCASSLDPTGLDTGELFFGEGSRLTVL.

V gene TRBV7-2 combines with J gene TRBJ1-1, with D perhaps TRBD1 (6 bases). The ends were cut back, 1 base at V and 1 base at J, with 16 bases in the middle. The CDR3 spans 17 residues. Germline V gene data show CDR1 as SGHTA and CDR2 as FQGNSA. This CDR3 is CASSLGESRGENTEAFF. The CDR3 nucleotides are TGTGCCAGCAGCTTAGGTGAGTCCAGGGGCGAGAACACTGAAGCTTTCTTT.

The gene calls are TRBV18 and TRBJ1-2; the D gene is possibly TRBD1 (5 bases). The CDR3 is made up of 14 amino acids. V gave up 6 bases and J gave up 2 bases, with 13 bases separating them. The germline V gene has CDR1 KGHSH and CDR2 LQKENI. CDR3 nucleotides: TGTGCCAGCTCCGAGGGACGATCCAACTATGGCTACACCTTC. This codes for CASSEGRSNYGYTF.

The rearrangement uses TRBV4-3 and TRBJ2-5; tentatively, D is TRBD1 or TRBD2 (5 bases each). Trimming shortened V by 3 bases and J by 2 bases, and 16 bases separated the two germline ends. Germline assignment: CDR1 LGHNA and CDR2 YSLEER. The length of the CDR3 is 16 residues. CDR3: CASSQRDRPRQETQYF. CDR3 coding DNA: TGCGCCAGCAGCCAGAGGGACCGGCCAAGACAAGAGACCCAGTACTTC.

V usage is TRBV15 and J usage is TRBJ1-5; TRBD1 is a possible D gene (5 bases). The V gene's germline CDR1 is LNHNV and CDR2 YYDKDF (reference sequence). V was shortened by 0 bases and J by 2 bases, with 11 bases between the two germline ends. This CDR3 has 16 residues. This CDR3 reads CATSRDQRGGNQPQHF. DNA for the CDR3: TGTGCCACCAGCAGAGATCAAAGGGGCGGCAATCAGCCCCAGCATTTT.

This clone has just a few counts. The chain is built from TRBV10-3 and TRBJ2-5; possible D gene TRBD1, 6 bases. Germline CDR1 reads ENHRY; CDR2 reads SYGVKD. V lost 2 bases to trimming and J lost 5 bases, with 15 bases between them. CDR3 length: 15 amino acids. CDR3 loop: CAISEQRQGTETQYF. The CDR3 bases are TGTGCCATCAGTGAGCAACGGCAGGGGACGGAGACCCAGTACTTC.

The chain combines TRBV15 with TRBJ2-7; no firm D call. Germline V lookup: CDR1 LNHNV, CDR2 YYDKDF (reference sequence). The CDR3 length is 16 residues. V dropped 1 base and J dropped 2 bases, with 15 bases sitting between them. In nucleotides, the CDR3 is TGTGCCACCAGCAGAGTTGAAAGAACAGCCACCTACGAGCAGTACTTC. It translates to CATSRVERTATYEQYF. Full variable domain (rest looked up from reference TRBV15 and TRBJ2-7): DAMVIQNPRYQVTQFGKPVTLSCSQTLNHNVMYWYQQKSSQAPKLLFHYYDKDFNNEADTPDNFQSRRPNTSFCFLDIRSPGLGDTAMYLCATSRVERTATYEQYFGPGTRLTVT.

The CDR3 region has the DNA TGTGCCAGCAGCCGGGGCATTCCAGATACGCAGTATTTT. As protein: CASSRGIPDTQYF. This chain connects TRBV14 to TRBJ2-3, with D perhaps matching TRBD1 (5 bases). Trimming pared 4 bases from V and 4 bases from J, leaving 9 bases between. This CDR3 spans 13 amino acids. The germline CDR1 and CDR2 sequences are SGHDN and FVKESK.

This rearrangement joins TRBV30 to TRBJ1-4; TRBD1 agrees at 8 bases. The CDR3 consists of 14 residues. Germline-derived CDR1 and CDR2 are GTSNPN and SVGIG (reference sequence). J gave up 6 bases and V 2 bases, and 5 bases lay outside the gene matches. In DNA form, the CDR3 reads TGTGCCTGGAGTTTCCGGACAGGGTATGAAAAACTGTTTTTT. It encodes CAWSFRTGYEKLFF. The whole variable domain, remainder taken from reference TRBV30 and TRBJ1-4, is SQTIHQWPATLVQPVGSPLSLECTVEGTSNPNLYWYRQAAGRGLQLLFYSVGIGQISSEVPQNLSASRPQDRQFILSSKKLLLSDSGFYLCAWSFRTGYEKLFFGSGTQLSVL.

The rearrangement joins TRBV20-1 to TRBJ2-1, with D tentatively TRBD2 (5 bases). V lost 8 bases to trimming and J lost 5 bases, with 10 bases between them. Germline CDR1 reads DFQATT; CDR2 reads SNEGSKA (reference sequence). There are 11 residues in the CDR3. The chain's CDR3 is CSTRRDNEQFF. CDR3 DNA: TGCAGTACTCGGCGGGACAATGAGCAGTTCTTC.

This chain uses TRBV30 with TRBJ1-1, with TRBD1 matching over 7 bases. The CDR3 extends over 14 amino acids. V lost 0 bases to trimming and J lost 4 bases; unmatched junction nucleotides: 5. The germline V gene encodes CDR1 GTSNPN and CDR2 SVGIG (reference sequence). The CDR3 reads CAWSVTGASTEAFF. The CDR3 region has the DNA TGTGCCTGGAGTGTAACAGGGGCGAGCACTGAAGCTTTCTTT.

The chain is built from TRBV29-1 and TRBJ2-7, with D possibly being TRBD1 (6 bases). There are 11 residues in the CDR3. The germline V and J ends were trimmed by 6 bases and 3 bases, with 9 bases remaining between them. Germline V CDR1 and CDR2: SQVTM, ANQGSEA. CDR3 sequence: CSVDRFYEQYF. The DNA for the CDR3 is TGCAGCGTAGACAGGTTCTACGAGCAGTACTTC.

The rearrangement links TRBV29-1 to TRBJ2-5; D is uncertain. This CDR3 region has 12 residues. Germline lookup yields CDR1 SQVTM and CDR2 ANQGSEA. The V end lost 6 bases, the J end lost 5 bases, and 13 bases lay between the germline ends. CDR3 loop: CSVMPLEETQYF. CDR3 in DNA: TGCAGCGTCATGCCCCTTGAGGAGACCCAGTACTTC.

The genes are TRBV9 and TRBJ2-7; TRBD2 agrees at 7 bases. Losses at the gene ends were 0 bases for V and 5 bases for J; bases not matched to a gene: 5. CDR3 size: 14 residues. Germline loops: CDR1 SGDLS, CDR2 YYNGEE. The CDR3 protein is CASSVAPGGDEQYF. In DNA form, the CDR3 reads TGTGCCAGCAGCGTAGCCCCGGGAGGCGACGAGCAGTACTTC.

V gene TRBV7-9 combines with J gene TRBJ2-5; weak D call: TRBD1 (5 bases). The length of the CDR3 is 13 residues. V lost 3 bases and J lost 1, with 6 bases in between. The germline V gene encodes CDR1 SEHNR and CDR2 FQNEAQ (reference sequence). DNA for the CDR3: TGTGCCAGCAGCTTTAGGGGCCAAGAGACCCAGTACTTC. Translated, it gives CASSFRGQETQYF.

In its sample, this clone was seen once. CDR3: CASSFWTSETQETQYF. DNA for the CDR3: TGTGCCAGCAGTTTCTGGACTAGCGAGACCCAAGAGACCCAGTACTTC. The chain links TRBV28 to TRBJ2-5; 9 positions match TRBD2. Per germline, CDR1 MDHEN and CDR2 SYDVKM. With V trimmed by 3 bases and J by 1 base, 6 bases remained unmatched. This CDR3 is built from 16 residues.

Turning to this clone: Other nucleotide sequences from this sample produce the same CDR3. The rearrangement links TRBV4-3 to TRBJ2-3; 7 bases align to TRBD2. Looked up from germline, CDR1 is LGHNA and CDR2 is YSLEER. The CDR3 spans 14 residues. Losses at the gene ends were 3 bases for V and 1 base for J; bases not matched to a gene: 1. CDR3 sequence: CASSQAGGTDTQYF. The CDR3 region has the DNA TGCGCCAGCAGCCAGGCGGGGGGCACAGATACGCAGTATTTT.

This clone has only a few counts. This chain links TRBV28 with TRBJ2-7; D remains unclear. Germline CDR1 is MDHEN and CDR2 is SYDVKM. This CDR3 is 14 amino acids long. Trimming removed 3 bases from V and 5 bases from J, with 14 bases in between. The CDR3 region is CASSFLLSVNEQYF. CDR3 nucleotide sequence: TGTGCCAGCAGTTTCTTACTGTCAGTAAACGAGCAGTACTTC.

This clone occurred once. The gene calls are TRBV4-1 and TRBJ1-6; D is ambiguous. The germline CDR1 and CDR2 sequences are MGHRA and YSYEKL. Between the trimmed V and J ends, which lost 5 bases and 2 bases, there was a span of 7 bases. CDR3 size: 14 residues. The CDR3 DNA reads TGCGCCAGCAGCTTCGACACCTATAATTCACCCCTCCACTTT. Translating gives CASSFDTYNSPLHF.

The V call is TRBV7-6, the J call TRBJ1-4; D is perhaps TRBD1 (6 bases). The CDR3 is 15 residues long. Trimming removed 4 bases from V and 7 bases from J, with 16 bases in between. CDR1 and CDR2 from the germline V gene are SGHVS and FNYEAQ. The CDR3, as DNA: TGTGCCAGCAGCTCGCGGGGGGCTATAGGTGAAAAACTGTTTTTT. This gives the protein CASSSRGAIGEKLFF.

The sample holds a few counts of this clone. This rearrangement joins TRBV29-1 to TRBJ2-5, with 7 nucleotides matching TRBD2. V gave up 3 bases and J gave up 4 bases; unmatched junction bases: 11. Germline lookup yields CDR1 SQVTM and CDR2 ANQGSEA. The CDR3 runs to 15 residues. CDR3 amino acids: CSVDRLAGELETQYF. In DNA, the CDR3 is TGCAGCGTTGACCGACTAGCTGGGGAATTAGAGACCCAGTACTTC.

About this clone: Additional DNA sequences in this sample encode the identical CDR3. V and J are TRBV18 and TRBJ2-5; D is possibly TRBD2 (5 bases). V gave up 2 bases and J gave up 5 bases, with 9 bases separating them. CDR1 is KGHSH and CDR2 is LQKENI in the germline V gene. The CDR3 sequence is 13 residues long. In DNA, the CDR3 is TGTGCCAGCTCACCAGCGGGTCAGGAGACCCAGTACTTC. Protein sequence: CASSPAGQETQYF.